The entry below gives a single TCR beta chain sequence along with its context. No antigen is known for it. CD4+ cells yielded CD45RA+ naive and CD45RA-negative memory subsets. Investigators spread the genomic DNA of each subset evenly over several immunoSEQ plates. Generated by immunoSEQ multiplex PCR, the TCRdb table keeps only in-frame clones and is missing some. The repertoire holds over a million clones, with approximately 80% as singletons. This record comes from a study of shared clonotypes between healthy human individuals. The study, taken as a whole, reports: A handful of donors held about 5% of naive CD4 clonotypes in common. Non-shared clonotypes had lower generation probabilities than those shared by all four donors.

The CDR3 has 12 amino acids. Trimming left V 4 bases short and J 4 bases short, with 9 bases between. CDR1 and CDR2 (germline): SGHRS, YFSETQ. Material for sequencing was memory CD4+ T cells from PBMCs. Subset described: CD45RA-negative fraction. The receptor was isolated from a man aged 18-30 years in good health. Some clones in this sample may be carry-over from other donors' samples. The genes are TRBV5-1 and TRBJ2-7, with a weak D call TRBD1 (6 bases). The CDR3 sequence is CASSTTGYEQYF. CDR3 nucleotides: TGCGCCAGCAGCACTACAGGGTACGAGCAGTACTTC.